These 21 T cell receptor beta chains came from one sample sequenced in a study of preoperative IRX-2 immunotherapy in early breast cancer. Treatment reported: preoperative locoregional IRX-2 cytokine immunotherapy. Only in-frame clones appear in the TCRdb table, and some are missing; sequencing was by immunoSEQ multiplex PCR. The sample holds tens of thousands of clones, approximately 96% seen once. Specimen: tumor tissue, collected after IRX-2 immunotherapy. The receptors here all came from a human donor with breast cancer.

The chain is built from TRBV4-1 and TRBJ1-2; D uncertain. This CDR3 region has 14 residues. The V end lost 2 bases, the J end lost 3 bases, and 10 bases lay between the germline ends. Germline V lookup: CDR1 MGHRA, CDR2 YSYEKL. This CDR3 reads CASSQLDVYYGYTF. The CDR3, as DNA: TGCGCCAGCAGCCAACTGGACGTTTACTATGGCTACACCTTC.

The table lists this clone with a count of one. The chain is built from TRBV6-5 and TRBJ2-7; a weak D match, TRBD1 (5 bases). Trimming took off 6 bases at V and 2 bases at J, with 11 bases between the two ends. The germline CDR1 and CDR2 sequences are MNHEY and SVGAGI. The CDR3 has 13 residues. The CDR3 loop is CASSRRGPYEQYF. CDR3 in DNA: TGTGCCAGCAGCCGTAGGGGCCCCTACGAGCAGTACTTC.

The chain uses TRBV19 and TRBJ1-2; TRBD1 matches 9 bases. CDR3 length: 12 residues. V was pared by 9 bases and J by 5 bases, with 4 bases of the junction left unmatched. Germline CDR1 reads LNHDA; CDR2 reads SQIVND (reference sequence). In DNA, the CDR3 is TGTGCCAGCGGACAGGGGCGTTATGGCTACACCTTC. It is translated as CASGQGRYGYTF.

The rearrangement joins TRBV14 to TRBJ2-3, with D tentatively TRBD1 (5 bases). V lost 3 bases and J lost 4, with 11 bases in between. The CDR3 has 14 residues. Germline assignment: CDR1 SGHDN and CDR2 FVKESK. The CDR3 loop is CASSHTTVSDTQYF. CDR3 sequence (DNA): TGTGCCAGCAGCCATACGACAGTCTCAGATACGCAGTATTTT.

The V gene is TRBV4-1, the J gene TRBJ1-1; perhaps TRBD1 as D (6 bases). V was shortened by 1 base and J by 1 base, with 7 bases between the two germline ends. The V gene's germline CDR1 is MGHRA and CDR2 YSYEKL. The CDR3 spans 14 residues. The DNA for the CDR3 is TGCGCCAGCAGCCAAGTGGGACAGAACACTGAAGCTTTCTTT. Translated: CASSQVGQNTEAFF.

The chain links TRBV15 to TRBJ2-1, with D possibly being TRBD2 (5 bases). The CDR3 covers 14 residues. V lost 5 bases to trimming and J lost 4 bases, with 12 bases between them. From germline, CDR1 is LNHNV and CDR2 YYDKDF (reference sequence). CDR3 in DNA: TGTGCCACCAGCCCAGTGTTAGCGTACAATGAGCAGTTCTTC. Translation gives CATSPVLAYNEQFF.

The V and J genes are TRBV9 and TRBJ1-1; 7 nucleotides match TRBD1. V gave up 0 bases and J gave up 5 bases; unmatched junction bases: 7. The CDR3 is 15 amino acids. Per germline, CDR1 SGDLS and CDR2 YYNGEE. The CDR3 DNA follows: TGTGCCAGCAGCGTAGGGGCAGGGGGGGATACTGAAGCTTTCTTT. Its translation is CASSVGAGGDTEAFF.

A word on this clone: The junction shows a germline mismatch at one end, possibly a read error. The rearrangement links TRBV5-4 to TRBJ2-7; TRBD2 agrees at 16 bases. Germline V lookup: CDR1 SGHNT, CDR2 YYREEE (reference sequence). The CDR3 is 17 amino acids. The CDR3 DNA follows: TGTGCCAGCAGAGCGGGACTAGCGGGAGGGGGGGCCTACGGGCAGTACTTC. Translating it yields CASRAGLAGGGAYGQYF.

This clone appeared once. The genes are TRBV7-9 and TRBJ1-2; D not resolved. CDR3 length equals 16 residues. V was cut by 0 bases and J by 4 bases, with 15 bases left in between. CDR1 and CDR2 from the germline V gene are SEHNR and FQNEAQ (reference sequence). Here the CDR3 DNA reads TGTGCCAGCAGCTTAGCGCTGGGGTCGACGGTCTATGGCTACACCTTC. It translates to CASSLALGSTVYGYTF.

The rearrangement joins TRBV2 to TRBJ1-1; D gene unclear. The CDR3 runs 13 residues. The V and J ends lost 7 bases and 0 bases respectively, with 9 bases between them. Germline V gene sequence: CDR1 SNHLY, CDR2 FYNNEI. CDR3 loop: CASTRNLNTEAFF. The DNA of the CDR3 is TGTGCCAGCACGCGAAATTTGAACACTGAAGCTTTCTTT.

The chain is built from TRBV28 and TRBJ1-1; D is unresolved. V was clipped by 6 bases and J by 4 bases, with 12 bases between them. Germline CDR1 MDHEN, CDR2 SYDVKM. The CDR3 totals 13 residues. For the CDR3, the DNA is TGTGCCAGCAGCTACCCTGGGAGCACTGAAGCTTTCTTT. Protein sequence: CASSYPGSTEAFF.

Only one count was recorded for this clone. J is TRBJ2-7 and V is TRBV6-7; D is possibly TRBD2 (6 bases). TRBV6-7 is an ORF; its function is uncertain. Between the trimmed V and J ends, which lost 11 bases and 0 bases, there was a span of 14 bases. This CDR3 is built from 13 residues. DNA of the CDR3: TGTGCCGTTTCGGAGGGGTACTCCTACGAGCAGTACTTC. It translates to CAVSEGYSYEQYF.

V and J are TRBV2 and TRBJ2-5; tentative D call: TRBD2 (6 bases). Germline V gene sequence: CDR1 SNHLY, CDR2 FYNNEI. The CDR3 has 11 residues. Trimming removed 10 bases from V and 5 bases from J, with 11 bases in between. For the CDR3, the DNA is TGTGCCACCGCCCGGGGGGAGACCCAGTACTTC. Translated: CATARGETQYF.

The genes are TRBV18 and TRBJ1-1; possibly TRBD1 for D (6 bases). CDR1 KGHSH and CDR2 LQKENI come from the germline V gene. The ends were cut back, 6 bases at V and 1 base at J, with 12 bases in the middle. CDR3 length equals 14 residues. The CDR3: CASSQGGGNTEAFF. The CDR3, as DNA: TGTGCCAGCTCTCAAGGGGGGGGGAACACTGAAGCTTTCTTT.

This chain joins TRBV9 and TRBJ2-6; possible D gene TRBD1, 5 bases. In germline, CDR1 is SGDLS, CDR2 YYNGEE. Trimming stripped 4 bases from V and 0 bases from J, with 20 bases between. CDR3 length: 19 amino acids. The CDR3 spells CASSPRGGHSPSGANVLTF. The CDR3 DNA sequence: TGTGCCAGCAGCCCAAGGGGTGGACACTCACCCTCTGGGGCCAACGTCCTGACTTTC.

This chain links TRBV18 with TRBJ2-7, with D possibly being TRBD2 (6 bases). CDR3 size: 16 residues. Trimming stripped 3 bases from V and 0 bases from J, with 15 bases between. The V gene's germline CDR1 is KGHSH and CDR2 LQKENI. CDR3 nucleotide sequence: TGTGCCAGCTCACCCACCGGGAGCCAGAGCTCCTACGAGCAGTACTTC. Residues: CASSPTGSQSSYEQYF.

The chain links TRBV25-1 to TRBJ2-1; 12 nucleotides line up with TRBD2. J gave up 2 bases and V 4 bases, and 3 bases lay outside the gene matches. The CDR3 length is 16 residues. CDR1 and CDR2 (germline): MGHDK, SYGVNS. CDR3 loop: CASSARLAGAYNEQFF. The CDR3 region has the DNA TGTGCCAGCAGTGCCAGACTAGCGGGAGCCTACAATGAGCAGTTCTTC.

For the CDR3, the DNA is TGTGCCAGTAGTACCGGGACAGTGAACACTGAAGCTTTCTTT. As protein: CASSTGTVNTEAFF. V usage is TRBV19 and J usage is TRBJ1-1; 7 bases match TRBD1. With V trimmed by 4 bases and J by 0 bases, 2 bases remained unmatched. The germline V gene has CDR1 LNHDA and CDR2 SQIVND (reference sequence). The CDR3 loop spans 14 amino acids.

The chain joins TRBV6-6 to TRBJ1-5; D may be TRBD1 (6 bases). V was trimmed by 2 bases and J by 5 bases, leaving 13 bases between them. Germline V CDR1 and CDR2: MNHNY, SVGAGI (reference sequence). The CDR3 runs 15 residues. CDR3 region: CASSYNRGSDQPQHF. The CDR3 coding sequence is TGTGCCAGCAGTTACAATAGGGGGTCAGATCAGCCCCAGCATTTT.

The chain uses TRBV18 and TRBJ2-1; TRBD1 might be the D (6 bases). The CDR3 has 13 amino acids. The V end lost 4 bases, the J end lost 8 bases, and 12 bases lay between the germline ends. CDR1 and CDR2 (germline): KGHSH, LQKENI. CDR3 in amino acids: CASSLQGEDEQFF. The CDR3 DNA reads TGTGCCAGCTCACTACAGGGTGAGGATGAGCAGTTCTTC.

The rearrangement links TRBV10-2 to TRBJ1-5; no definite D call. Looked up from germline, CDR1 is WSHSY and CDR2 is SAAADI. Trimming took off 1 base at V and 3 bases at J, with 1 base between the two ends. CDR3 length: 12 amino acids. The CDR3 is CASSEFNQPQHF. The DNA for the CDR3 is TGCGCCAGCAGTGAGTTCAATCAGCCCCAGCATTTT.